This is a list of T cell receptor beta chains from one sample in a study of blood T cell repertoires in COVID-19. Assay used: immunoSEQ multiplex PCR; TCRdb lists only in-frame clones, some missing. The table shows roughly 250,000 clones, with around nine tenths occurring only once. The sequenced sample consisted of peripheral blood. The receptors shown here come from a middle-aged man who had recovered from COVID-19. The CDR3 runs from the conserved cysteine through the conserved F or W. Each record gives: D gene, V gene, clone size, J gene, CDR3 DNA, CDR3 protein. The D gene is left open where the match is weak. Clone size appears in some rows only: once, few, many, or a class for an expanded clone.

>-|TRBV9|-|TRBJ2-5
TGTGCCAGCAGCGTAGGGCCCAACCAAGAGACCCAGTACTTC
CASSVGPNQETQYF
>-|TRBV19|once|TRBJ2-5
TGTGCCAGTAGTATGGACACTTCCCAAGAGACCCAGTACTTC
CASSMDTSQETQYF
>-|TRBV20-1|-|TRBJ1-4
TGCAGTGCTAGTCGGGGGGGAGAAAAACTGTTTTTT
CSASRGGEKLFF
>TRBD2|TRBV3-1/TRBV3-2|-|TRBJ2-3
TGTGCCAGCAGCCCCCTTCTTCTAGCGGGAGGTGGGGATACGCAGTATTTT
CASSPLLLAGGGDTQYF
>-|TRBV5-4|-|TRBJ2-1
TGTGCCAGCAGCTTGGGACAGAAGAAAGCCTACAATGAGCAGTTCTTC
CASSLGQKKAYNEQFF
>TRBD2|TRBV2|-|TRBJ2-3
TGTGCCAGCAGTGAAGGGAGGTCTAGCGGGATCCGCACAGATACGCAGTATTTT
CASSEGRSSGIRTDTQYF
>TRBD2|TRBV6-1|-|TRBJ2-1
TGTGCCAGCAGTGAAGTCTTACTAGCGGGAGCTTACAATGAGCAGTTCTTC
CASSEVLLAGAYNEQFF
>TRBD1|TRBV5-1|-|TRBJ1-4
TGCGCCAGCAGAACAGGGGGACAAGGTGAAAAACTGTTTTTT
CASRTGGQGEKLFF
>TRBD1|TRBV5-6|-|TRBJ1-5
TGTGCCAGCAGCTTAGGGGGGACAGGGGATCAGCCCCAGCATTTT
CASSLGGTGDQPQHF
>-|TRBV29-1|-|TRBJ1-2
TGCAGCGTTGTCCGTAGTGATCTCTATGGCTACACCTTC
CSVVRSDLYGYTF
>-|TRBV7-9|-|TRBJ2-3
TGTGCCAGCAGCAGGGACTCCGAGTATTTT
CASSRDSEYF
>-|TRBV9|-|TRBJ2-3
TGTGCCAGCAGCGTAGAACTAGGATTCACAGATACGCAGTATTTT
CASSVELGFTDTQYF
>-|TRBV19|-|TRBJ2-7
TGTGCCAGTAGTATGGGCGCCTACGAGCAGTACTTC
CASSMGAYEQYF
>-|TRBV20-1|-|TRBJ1-5
TGCAGTGCTAGTACCGGTGAGAATCAGCCCCAGCATTTT
CSASTGENQPQHF
>TRBD1|TRBV27|-|TRBJ2-7
TGTGCCAGCAGTTTATCGCAACCGACAGGGTTCGAGCAGTACTTC
CASSLSQPTGFEQYF
>TRBD2|TRBV27|-|TRBJ2-3
TGTGCCAGCAGTCGCCTAGCGGGAGGTTCGACAGATACGCAGTATTTT
CASSRLAGGSTDTQYF
>TRBD2|TRBV6-2/TRBV6-3|-|TRBJ2-5
TGTGCCAGCAGTTACCTCCGACTAGCGGGAACGGAGACCCAGTACTTC
CASSYLRLAGTETQYF
>-|TRBV12-5|-|TRBJ2-7
TGTGCTAGTGGTTTGGGAACTAGGTCCGAGCAGTACTTC
CASGLGTRSEQYF
>TRBD2|TRBV4-3|few|TRBJ2-1
TGCGCCAGCAGCCTAGGACTAGCATGGGGTGAGCAGTTCTTC
CASSLGLAWGEQFF
>TRBD2|TRBV15|-|TRBJ2-2
TGTGCCACCAGCCCAGGCGGGGGGAACACCGGGGAGCTGTTTTTT
CATSPGGGNTGELFF
>-|TRBV5-1|-|TRBJ2-1
TGCGCCAGCAGCGGGACACTAGGGTATGAGCAGTTCTTC
CASSGTLGYEQFF
>-|TRBV2|-|TRBJ1-5
TGTGCCAGCAGGGAGGGGACCGATCAGCCCCAGCATTTT
CASREGTDQPQHF
>TRBD2|TRBV7-2|-|TRBJ2-1
TGTGCCAGCCTAGGTCCGGGACTAGCGGCTGGGAATGAGCAGTTCTTC
CASLGPGLAAGNEQFF
>TRBD1|TRBV19|-|TRBJ2-3
TGTGCCAGTACCCCACTAGGGACAGCGAACACAGATACGCAGTATTTT
CASTPLGTANTDTQYF
>-|TRBV6-4|-|TRBJ1-6
TGTGCCAGCAGAGCACAGGGACATTCACCCCTCCACTTT
CASRAQGHSPLHF
>TRBD2|TRBV10-1|-|TRBJ2-2
TGCGCCAGCAGCAACGCGAGAGGGCAGCGGGGGACGGGCACCGGGGAGCTGTTTTTT
CASSNARGQRGTGTGELFF
>-|TRBV4-2|-|TRBJ2-1
TGTGCCAGCAGCCAACAGGTAGCGTTCTCCTACAATGAGCAGTTCTTC
CASSQQVAFSYNEQFF
>-|TRBV27|few|TRBJ1-1
TGTGCCATTCCGGGGAGGGGATCGGGAAACACTGAAGCTTTCTTT
CAIPGRGSGNTEAFF
>-|TRBV2|-|TRBJ2-5
TGTGCCAGCAGTGATGTCGGGACCCAGTACTTC
CASSDVGTQYF
>TRBD1|TRBV10-3|-|TRBJ2-5
TGTGCCATCAGTGGGCTCGGGACAGGGCGGGAGACCCAGTACTTC
CAISGLGTGRETQYF
>-|TRBV7-3|-|TRBJ2-3
TGTGCCAGCAGCCTCGGTCATACGCAGTATTTT
CASSLGHTQYF